The clone carrying this TCR beta chain has a handful of counts. Its specificity is not known. This sample is drawn from a study of T cell repertoires in cytomegalovirus infection. Turning to the study itself: Matching HLA type and CMV infection were both indicated by public TCR beta signatures. Study-level points and caveats: Dominating the ex vivo response were HLA-C-restricted CMV-specific TCR beta clonotypes.

MiXCR, applied by TCRdb to the reads, yields one record per CDR3 protein. The table has approximately 270,000 distinct CDR3 sequences, less than 25% seen once. Germline lookup yields CDR1 SNHLY and CDR2 FYNNEI. This CDR3 contains 16 residues. With 8 bases clipped from V and 7 bases from J, the junction kept 15 bases outside the gene matches. This sequence joins TRBV2 and TRBJ2-3, with 10 bases aligning to TRBD2. The TCR sequence derives from a human donor in good health (CMV status not recorded). Some clones in this sample may be carry-over from other donors' samples. The sample consisted of cultured PBMCs, taken from culture after CMV antigen stimulation. The CDR3 here is CASPQRRASGSNTQYF. The CDR3 DNA reads TGTGCCAGCCCTCAAAGAAGGGCTAGCGGGAGTAATACGCAGTATTTT.